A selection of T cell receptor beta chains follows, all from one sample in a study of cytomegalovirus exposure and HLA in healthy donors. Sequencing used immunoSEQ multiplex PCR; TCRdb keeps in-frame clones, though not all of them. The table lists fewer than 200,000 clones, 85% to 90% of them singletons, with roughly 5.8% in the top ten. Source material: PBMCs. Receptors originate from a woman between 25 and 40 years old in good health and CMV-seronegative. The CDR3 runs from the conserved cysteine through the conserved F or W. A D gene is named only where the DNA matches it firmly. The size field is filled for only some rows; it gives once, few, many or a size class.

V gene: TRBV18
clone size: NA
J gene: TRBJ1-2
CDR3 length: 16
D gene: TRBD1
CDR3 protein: CASSPPLGQGGIGYTF
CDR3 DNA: TGTGCCAGCTCACCACCGCTAGGACAGGGTGGAATTGGCTACACCTTC

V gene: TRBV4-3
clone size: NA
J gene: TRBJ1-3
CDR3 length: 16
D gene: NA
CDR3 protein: CASSQDRGRSGNTIYF
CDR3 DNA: TGCGCCAGCAGCCAAGATAGGGGCAGGTCTGGAAACACCATATATTTT

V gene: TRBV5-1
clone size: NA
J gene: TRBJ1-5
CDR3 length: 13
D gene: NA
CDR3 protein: CARGGGSNQPQHF
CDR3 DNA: TGCGCCAGGGGTGGGGGTAGCAATCAGCCCCAGCATTTT

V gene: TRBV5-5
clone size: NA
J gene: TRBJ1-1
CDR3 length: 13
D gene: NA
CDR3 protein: CASYRDLNTEAFF
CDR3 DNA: TGTGCCAGTTACCGGGACCTGAACACTGAAGCTTTCTTT

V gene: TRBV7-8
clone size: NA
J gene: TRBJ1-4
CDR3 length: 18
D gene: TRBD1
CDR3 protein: CASSVGGTGGSSNEKLFF
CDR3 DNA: TGTGCCAGCAGCGTGGGTGGGACAGGGGGGTCATCTAATGAAAAACTGTTTTTT

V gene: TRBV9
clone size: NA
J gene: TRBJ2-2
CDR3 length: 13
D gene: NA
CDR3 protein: CASSGRDSGELFF
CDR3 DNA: TGTGCCAGCAGCGGACGAGACAGCGGGGAGCTGTTTTTT

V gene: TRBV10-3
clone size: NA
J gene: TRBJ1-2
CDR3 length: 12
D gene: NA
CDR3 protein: CAISGPGTGYTF
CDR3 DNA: TGTGCCATCAGTGGCCCAGGGACTGGCTACACCTTC

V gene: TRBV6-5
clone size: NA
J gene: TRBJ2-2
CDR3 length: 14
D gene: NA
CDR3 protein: CASSYSTDTGELFF
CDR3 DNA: TGTGCCAGCAGTTACTCGACTGACACCGGGGAGCTGTTTTTT

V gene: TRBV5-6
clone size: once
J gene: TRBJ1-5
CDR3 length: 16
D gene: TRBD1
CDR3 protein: CASSFRTGGSNQPQHF
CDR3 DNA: TGTGCCAGCAGCTTTCGGACAGGGGGTAGCAATCAGCCCCAGCATTTT

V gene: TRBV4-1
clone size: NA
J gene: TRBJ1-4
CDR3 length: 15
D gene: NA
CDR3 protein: CASSRNQGMDEKLFF
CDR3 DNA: TGCGCCAGCAGCCGCAACCAGGGGATGGATGAAAAACTGTTTTTT

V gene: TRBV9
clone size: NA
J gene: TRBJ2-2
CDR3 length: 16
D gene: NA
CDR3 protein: CASSVGSGYRGGELFF
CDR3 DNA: TGTGCCAGCAGCGTAGGTTCGGGGTATCGGGGCGGGGAGCTGTTTTTT

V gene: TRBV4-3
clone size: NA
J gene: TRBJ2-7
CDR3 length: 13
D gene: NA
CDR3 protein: CASSQRISYEQYF
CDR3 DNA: TGCGCCAGCAGCCAGCGGATTTCCTACGAGCAGTACTTC

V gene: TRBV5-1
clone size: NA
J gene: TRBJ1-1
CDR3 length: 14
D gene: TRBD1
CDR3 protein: CASSLAGQRSEAFF
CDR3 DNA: TGCGCCAGCAGCTTGGCGGGACAGCGTTCTGAAGCTTTCTTT

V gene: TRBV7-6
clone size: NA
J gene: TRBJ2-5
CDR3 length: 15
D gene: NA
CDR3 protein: CASSPRPLREETQYF
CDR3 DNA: TGTGCCAGCAGCCCCCGGCCCCTCAGGGAAGAGACCCAGTACTTC

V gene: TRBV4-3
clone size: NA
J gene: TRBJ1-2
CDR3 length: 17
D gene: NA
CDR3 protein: CASSQDLMALRGYGYTF
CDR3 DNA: TGCGCCAGCAGCCAAGATCTAATGGCCCTGCGGGGTTATGGCTACACCTTC

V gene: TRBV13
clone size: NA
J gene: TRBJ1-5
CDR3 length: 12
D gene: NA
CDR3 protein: CASSLGRQPQHF
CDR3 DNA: TGTGCCAGCAGCTTAGGTCGTCAGCCCCAGCATTTT

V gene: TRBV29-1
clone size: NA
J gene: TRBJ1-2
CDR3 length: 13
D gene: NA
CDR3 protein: CSVERDLSYGYTF
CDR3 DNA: TGCAGCGTTGAAAGGGACCTGAGCTATGGCTACACCTTC

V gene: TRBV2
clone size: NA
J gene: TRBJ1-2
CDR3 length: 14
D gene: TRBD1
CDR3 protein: CASTLDRGSSGYTF
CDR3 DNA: TGTGCCAGCACCTTAGACAGGGGTTCGAGTGGCTACACCTTC

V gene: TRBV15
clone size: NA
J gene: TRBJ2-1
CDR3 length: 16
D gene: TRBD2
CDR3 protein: CATSIGSSGYYNEQFF
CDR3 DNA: TGTGCCACCAGCATCGGGTCTAGCGGGTACTACAATGAGCAGTTCTTC

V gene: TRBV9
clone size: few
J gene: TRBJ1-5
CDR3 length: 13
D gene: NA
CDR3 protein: CASSERTGQPQHF
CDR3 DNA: TGTGCCAGCAGCGAAAGGACCGGACAGCCCCAGCATTTT

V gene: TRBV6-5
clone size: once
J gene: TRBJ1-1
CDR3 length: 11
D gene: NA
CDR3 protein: CASSWGTEAFF
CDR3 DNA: TGTGCCAGCAGCTGGGGCACTGAAGCTTTCTTT

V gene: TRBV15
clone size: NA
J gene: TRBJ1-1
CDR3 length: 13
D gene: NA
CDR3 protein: CATSRGANTEAFF
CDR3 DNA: TGTGCCACCAGCAGAGGAGCGAACACTGAAGCTTTCTTT

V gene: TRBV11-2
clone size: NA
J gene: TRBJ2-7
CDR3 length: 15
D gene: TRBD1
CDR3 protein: CASSSDRTGSHEQYF
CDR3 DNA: TGTGCCAGCAGCTCAGACAGGACAGGGTCCCACGAGCAGTACTTC

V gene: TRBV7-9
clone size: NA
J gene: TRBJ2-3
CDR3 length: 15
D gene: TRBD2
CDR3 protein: CASRQIAGGTDTQYF
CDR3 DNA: TGTGCCAGCAGGCAAATAGCGGGGGGCACAGATACGCAGTATTTT

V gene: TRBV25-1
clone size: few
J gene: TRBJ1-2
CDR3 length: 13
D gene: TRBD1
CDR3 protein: CASRLGTDYGYTF
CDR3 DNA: TGTGCCAGCAGATTGGGGACAGATTATGGCTACACCTTC

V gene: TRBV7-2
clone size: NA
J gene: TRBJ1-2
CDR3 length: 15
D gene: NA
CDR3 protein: CASSLEAGEGYGYTF
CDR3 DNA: TGTGCCAGCAGCTTAGAAGCAGGGGAAGGCTATGGCTACACCTTC

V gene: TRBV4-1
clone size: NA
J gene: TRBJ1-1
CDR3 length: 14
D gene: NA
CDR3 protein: CASSQRGRGTEAFF
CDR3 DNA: TGCGCCAGCAGCCAACGTGGACGGGGCACTGAAGCTTTCTTT

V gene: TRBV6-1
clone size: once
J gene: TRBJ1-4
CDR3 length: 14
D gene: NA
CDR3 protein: CASSESGANEKLFF
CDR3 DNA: TGTGCCAGCAGTGAGTCAGGGGCTAATGAAAAACTGTTTTTT

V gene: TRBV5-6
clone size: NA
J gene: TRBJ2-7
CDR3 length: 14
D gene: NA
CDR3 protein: CASSFFQGDDEQYF
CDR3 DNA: TGTGCCAGCAGCTTCTTCCAGGGAGACGACGAGCAGTACTTC

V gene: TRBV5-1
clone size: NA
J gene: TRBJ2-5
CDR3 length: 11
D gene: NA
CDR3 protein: CASRERETQYF
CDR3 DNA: TGCGCCAGTCGAGAGAGAGAGACCCAGTACTTC

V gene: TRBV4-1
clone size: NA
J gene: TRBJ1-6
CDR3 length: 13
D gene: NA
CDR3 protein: CASSQDGGAPLHF
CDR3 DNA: TGCGCCAGCAGCCAAGACGGGGGTGCACCCCTCCACTTT

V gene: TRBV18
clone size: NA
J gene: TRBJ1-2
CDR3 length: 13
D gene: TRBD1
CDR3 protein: CASSPTTGAGYTF
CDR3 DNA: TGTGCCAGCTCACCAACCACAGGGGCGGGCTACACCTTC

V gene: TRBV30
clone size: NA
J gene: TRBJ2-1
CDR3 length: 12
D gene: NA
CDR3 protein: CAWEGPYNEQFF
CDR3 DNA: TGTGCCTGGGAAGGTCCTTACAATGAGCAGTTCTTC

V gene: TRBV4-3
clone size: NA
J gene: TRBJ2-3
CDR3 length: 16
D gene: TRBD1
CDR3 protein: CASSQARGGRTDTQYF
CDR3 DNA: TGCGCCAGCAGCCAAGCACGAGGGGGCCGCACAGATACGCAGTATTTT

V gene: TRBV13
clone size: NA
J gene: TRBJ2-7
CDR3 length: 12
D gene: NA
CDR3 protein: CASSLGGAEQYF
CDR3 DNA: TGTGCCAGCAGCTTAGGAGGGGCCGAGCAGTACTTC

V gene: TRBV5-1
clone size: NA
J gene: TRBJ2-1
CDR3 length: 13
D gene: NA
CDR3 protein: CASSARAHNEQFF
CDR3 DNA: TGCGCCAGCAGCGCCCGGGCCCACAATGAGCAGTTCTTC

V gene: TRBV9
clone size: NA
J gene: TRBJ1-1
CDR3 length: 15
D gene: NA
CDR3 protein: CASSVSAALNTEAFF
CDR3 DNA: TGTGCCAGCAGCGTATCCGCAGCCCTGAACACTGAAGCTTTCTTT

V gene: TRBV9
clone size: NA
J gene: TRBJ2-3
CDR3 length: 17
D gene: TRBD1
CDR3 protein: CASSVDTPGGERDTQYF
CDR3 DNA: TGTGCCAGCAGCGTAGATACACCAGGGGGCGAGAGGGATACGCAGTATTTT

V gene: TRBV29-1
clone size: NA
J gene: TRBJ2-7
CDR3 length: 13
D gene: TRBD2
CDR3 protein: CSVRTSGGGEQYF
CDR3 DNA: TGCAGCGTGAGGACTAGCGGGGGAGGCGAGCAGTACTTC

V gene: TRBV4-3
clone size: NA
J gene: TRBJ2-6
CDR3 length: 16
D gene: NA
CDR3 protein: CASSQVRYSGANVLTF
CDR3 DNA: TGCGCCAGCAGCCAAGTACGTTACTCTGGGGCCAACGTCCTGACTTTC

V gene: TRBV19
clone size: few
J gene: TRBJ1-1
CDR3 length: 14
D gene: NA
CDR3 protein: CASSFGALGTEAFF
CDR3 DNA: TGTGCCAGTAGTTTTGGGGCCCTTGGCACTGAAGCTTTCTTT

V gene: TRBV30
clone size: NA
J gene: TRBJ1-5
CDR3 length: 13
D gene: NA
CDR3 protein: CAWSVKGEQPQHF
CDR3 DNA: TGTGCCTGGAGTGTAAAGGGGGAGCAGCCCCAGCATTTT

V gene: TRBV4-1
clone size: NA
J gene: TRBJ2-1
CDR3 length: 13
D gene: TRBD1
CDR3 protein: CASSQGTGVEQFF
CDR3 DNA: TGCGCCAGCAGCCAAGGTACAGGGGTTGAGCAGTTCTTC

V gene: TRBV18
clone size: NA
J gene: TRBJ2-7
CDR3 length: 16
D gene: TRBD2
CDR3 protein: CASSPLAGTSGYEQYF
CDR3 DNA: TGTGCCAGCTCACCTCTGGCCGGGACTAGCGGCTACGAGCAGTACTTC

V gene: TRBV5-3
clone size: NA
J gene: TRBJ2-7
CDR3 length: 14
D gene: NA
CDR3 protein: CATISPPGSYEQYF
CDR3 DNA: TGTGCCACTATCTCACCCCCAGGGTCCTACGAGCAGTACTTC

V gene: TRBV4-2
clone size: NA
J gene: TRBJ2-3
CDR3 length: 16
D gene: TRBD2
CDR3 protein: CASSQDATSGVDTQYF
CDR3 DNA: TGTGCCAGCAGCCAAGACGCGACTAGCGGGGTAGATACGCAGTATTTT

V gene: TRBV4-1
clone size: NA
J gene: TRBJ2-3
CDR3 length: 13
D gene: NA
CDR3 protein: CASSQGAADTQYF
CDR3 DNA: TGCGCCAGCAGCCAAGGCGCGGCAGATACGCAGTATTTT

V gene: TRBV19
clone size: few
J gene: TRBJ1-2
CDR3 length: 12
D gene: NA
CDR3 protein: CASSIGEGGYTF
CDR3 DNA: TGTGCCAGTAGTATCGGGGAAGGTGGCTACACCTTC

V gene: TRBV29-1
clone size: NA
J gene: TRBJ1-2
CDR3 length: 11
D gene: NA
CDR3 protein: CSVEDNYGYTF
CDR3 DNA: TGCAGCGTTGAAGATAACTATGGCTACACCTTC